This TCR beta chain was identified in a study of shared clonotypes between healthy human individuals. Regarding the study as a whole: Clonotypes that were shared across a handful of donors made up approximately 5% of naive CD4 clonotypes.

This CDR3 has 14 residues. Germline CDR1 MNHEY, CDR2 SMNVEV (reference sequence). V was pared by 5 bases and J by 7 bases, with 15 bases between. On this clone: The antigen is not known.

The authors ran the assay at deep level. Measured with immunoSEQ multiplex PCR; TCRdb has only the in-frame clones, and not every one. Among roughly 300,000 clones listed, over 75% were seen once. All donors were healthy HIV-negative adults lacking recent acute infections or vaccinations. Combining CD45RO+ cells with CCR7-negative CD45RA+ TemRA cells gave CD8 memory. The V gene is TRBV27, the J gene TRBJ2-1, with a possible D match to TRBD1 (6 bases). This TCR was recovered from a man between 18 and 29 years old in good health. The specimen was memory CD8+ T cells sorted from blood. Noted subset: CD45RO+ cells pooled with CCR7-negative TemRA cells. CDR3 coding DNA: TGTGCCAGCAGTCTCCGGGACAACCGGAATGAGCAGTTCTTC. Its translation is CASSLRDNRNEQFF.